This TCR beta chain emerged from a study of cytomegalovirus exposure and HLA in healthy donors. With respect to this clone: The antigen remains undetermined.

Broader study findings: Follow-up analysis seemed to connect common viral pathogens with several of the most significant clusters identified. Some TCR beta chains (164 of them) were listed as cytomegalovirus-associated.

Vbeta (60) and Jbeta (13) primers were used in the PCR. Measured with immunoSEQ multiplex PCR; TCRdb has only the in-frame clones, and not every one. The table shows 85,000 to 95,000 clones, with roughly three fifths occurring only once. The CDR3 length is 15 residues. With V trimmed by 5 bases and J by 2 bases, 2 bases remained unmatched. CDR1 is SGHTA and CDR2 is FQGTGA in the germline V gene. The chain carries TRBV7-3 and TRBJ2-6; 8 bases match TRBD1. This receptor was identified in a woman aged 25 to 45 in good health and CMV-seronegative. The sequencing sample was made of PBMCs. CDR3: CASSRTGPGANVLTF. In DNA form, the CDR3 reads TGTGCCAGCAGCCGGACAGGGCCTGGGGCCAACGTCCTGACTTTC.